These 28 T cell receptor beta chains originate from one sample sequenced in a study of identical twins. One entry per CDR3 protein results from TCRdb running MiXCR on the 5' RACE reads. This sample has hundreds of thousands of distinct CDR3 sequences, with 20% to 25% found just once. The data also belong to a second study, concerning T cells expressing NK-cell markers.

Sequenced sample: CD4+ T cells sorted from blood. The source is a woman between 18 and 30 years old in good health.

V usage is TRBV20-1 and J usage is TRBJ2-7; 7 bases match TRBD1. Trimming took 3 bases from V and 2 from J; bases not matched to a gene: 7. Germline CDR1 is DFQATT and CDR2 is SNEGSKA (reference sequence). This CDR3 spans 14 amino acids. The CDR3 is CSARLGQGAYEQYF. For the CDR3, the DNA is TGCAGTGCTAGGCTGGGGCAGGGGGCCTACGAGCAGTACTTC.

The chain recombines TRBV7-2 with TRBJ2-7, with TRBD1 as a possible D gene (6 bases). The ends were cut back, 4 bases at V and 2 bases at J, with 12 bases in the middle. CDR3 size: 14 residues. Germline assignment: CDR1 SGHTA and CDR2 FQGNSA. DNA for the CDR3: TGTGCCAGCAGCTCGGACAGAGTAGCCTACGAGCAGTACTTC. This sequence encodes CASSSDRVAYEQYF.

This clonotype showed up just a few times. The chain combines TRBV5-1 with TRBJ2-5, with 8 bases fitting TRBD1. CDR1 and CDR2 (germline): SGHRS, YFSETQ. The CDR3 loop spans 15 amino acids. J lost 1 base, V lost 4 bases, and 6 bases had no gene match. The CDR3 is CASSRGQDIQETQYF. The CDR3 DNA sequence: TGCGCCAGCAGCAGGGGACAGGACATCCAAGAGACCCAGTACTTC. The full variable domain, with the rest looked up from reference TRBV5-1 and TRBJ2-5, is KAGVTQTPRYLIKTRGQQVTLSCSPISGHRSVSWYQQTPGQGLQFLFEYFSETQRNKGNFPGRFSGRQFSNSRSEMNVSTLELGDSALYLCASSRGQDIQETQYFGPGTRLLVL.

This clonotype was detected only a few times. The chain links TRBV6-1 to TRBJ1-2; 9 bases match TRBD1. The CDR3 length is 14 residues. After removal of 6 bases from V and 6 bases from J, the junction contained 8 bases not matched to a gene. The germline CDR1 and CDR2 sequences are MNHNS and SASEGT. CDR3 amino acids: CASSRDRAYNGYTF. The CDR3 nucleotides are TGTGCCAGCAGCCGGGACAGGGCTTATAATGGCTACACCTTC.

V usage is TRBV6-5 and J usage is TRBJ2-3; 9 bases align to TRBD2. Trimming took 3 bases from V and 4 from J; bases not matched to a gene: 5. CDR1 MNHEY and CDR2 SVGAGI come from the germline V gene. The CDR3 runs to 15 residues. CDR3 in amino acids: CASSYGRGGPDTQYF. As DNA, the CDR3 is TGTGCCAGCAGTTATGGGCGGGGGGGCCCAGATACGCAGTATTTT.

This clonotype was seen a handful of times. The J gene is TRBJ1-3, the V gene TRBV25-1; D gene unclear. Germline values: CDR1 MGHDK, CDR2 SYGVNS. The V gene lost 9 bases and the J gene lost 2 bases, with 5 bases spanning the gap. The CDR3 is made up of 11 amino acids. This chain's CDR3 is CASSTGNTIYF. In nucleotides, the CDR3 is TGTGCCAGTTCCACTGGAAACACCATATATTTT.

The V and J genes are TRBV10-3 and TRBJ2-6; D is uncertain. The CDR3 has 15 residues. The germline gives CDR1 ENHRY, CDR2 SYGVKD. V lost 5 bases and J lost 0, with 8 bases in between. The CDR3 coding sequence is TGTGCCATCAGTATTAAGCTCTCTGGGGCCAACGTCCTGACTTTC. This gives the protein CAISIKLSGANVLTF.

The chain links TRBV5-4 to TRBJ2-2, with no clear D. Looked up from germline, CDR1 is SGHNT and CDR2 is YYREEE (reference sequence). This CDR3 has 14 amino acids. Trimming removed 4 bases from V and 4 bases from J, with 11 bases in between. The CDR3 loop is CASSPGRGTGELFF. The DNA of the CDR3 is TGTGCCAGCAGCCCCGGCCGCGGCACCGGGGAGCTGTTTTTT.

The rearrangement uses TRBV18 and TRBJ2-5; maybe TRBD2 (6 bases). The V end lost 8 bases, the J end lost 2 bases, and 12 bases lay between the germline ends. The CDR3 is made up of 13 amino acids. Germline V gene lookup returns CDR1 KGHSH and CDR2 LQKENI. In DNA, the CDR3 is TGTGCCAGCCAAGGGACTCGACAAGAGACCCAGTACTTC. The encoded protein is CASQGTRQETQYF.

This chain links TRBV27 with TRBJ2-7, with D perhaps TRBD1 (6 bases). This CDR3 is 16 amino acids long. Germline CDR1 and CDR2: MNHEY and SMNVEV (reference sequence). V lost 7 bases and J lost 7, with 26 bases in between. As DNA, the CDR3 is TGTGCCAGCACCAAATGGGACACCCGGACGTTTAAGGAGCAGTACTTC. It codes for CASTKWDTRTFKEQYF.

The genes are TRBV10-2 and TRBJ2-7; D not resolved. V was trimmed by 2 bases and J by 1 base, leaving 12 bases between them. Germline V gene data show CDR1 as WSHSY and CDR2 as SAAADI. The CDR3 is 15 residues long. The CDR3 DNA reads TGCGCCAGCAGTGAGAAGGGTTTTAAGTCCTACGAGCAGTACTTC. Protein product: CASSEKGFKSYEQYF.

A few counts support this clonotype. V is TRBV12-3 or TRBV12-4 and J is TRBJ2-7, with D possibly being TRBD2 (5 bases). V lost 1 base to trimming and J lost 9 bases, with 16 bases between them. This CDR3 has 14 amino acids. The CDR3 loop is CASSLGRLGGGQYF. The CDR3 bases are TGTGCCAGCAGTTTAGGTCGGCTGGGCGGAGGGCAGTACTTC.

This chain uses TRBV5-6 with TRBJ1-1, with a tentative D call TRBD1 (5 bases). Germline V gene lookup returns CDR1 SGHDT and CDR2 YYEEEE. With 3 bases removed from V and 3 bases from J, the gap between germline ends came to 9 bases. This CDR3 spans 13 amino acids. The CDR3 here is CASSSGPDTEAFF. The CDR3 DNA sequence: TGTGCCAGCAGCTCGGGGCCCGACACTGAAGCTTTCTTT.

The CDR3 loop reads CASGLAGYTDTQYF. CDR3 in DNA: TGTGCCAGCGGGCTAGCGGGGTACACAGATACGCAGTATTTT. J is TRBJ2-3 and V is TRBV7-2, with 9 positions matching TRBD2. The germline V gene encodes CDR1 SGHTA and CDR2 FQGNSA. The CDR3 is 14 amino acids. The V segment lost 8 bases and the J segment 2 bases; nucleotides outside the gene matches: 5.

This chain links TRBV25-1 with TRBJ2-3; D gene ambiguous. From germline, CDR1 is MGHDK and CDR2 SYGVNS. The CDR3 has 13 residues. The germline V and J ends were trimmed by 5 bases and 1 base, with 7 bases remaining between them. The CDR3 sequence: CASSHPGTDTQYF. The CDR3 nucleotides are TGTGCCAGCAGTCACCCAGGCACAGATACGCAGTATTTT.

This CDR3 reads CAISDRGEVNEQFF. For the CDR3, the DNA is TGTGCCATCAGTGACAGGGGAGAGGTCAATGAGCAGTTCTTC. The rearrangement joins TRBV10-3 to TRBJ2-1; D possibly corresponds to TRBD1 (6 bases). Trimming removed 3 bases at V and 6 bases at J, with 12 bases between. This CDR3 has 14 amino acids. Per the germline V gene, CDR1 is ENHRY and CDR2 is SYGVKD.

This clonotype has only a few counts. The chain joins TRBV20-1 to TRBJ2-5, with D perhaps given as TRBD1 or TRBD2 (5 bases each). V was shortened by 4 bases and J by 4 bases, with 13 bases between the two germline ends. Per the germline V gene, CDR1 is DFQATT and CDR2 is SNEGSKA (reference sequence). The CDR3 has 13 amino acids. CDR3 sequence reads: CSATREFIETQYF. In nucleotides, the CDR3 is TGCAGTGCTACCAGGGAGTTTATAGAGACCCAGTACTTC.

CDR3 residues: CATSDASTGRETQYF. The CDR3 DNA reads TGTGCCACCAGTGATGCCTCTACTGGGCGAGAGACCCAGTACTTC. The chain couples TRBV24-1 to TRBJ2-5; D ambiguous. The V gene's germline CDR1 is KGHDR and CDR2 SFDVKD. This CDR3 is built from 15 residues. V lost 3 bases and J lost 4, with 14 bases in between.

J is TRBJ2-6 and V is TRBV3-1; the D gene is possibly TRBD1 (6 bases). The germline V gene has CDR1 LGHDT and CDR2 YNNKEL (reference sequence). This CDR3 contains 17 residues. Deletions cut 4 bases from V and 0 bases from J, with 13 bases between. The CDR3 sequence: CASSLGQPSSGANVLTF. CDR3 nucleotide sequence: TGTGCCAGCAGCCTAGGACAGCCCAGCTCTGGGGCCAACGTCCTGACTTTC.

CDR3 region: CASSQVGGGQGETQYF. The CDR3, as DNA: TGTGCCAGCAGCCAAGTTGGCGGGGGCCAGGGGGAGACCCAGTACTTC. J is TRBJ2-5 and V is TRBV3-1, with a tentative D call TRBD2 (7 bases). CDR3 length equals 16 residues. The V gene's germline CDR1 is LGHDT and CDR2 YNNKEL (reference sequence). V lost 1 base and J lost 5, with 17 bases in between.

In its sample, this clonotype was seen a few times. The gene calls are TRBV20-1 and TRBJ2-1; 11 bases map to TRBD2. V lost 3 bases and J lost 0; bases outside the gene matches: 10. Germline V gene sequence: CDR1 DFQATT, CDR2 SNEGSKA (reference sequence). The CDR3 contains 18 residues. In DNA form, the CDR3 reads TGCAGTGCTAGGGGCCAGGGACTAGCGGTAAGCTCCTACAATGAGCAGTTCTTC. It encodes CSARGQGLAVSSYNEQFF.

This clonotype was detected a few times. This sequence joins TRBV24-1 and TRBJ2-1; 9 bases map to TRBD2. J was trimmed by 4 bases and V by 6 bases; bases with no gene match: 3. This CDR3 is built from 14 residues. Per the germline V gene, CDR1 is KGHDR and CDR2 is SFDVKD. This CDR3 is CATSTAGGYNEQFF. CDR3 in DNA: TGTGCCACCAGTACGGCGGGGGGGTACAATGAGCAGTTCTTC.

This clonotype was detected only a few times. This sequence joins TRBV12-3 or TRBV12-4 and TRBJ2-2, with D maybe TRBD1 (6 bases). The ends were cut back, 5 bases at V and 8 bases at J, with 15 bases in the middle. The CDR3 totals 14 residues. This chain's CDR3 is CASSLGQLRGELFF. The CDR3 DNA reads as TGTGCCAGCAGTCTAGGACAGCTTCGAGGGGAGCTGTTTTTT.

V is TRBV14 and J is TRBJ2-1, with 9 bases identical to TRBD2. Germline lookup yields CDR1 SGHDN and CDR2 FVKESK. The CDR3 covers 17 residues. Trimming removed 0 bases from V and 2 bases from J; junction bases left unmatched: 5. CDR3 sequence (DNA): TGTGCCAGCAGCCAAGATCGGGCTAGCGGGGCCTACAATGAGCAGTTCTTC. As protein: CASSQDRASGAYNEQFF.

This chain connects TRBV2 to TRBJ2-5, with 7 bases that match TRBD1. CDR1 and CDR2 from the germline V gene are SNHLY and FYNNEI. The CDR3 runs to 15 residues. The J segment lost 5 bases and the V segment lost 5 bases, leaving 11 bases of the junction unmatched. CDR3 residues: CASSPLTGKLETQYF. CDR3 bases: TGTGCCAGCAGTCCCCTGACAGGGAAGTTGGAGACCCAGTACTTC. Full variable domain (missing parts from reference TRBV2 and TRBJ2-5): EPEVTQTPSHQVTQMGQEVILRCVPISNHLYFYWYRQILGQKVEFLVSFYNNEISEKSEIFDDQFSVERPDGSNFTLKIRSTKLEDSAMYFCASSPLTGKLETQYFGPGTRLLVL.

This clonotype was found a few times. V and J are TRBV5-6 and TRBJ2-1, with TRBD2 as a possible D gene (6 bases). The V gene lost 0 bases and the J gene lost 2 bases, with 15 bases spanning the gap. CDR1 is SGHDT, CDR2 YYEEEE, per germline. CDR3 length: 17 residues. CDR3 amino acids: CASSLVGGARTYNEQFF. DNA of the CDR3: TGTGCCAGCAGCTTGGTGGGGGGAGCCAGAACCTACAATGAGCAGTTCTTC.

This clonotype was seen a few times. The chain's CDR3 is CASSAPHEQYF. The DNA for the CDR3 is TGTGCCAGCAGTGCCCCCCACGAGCAGTACTTC. The V call is TRBV25-1, the J call TRBJ2-7; D gene ambiguous. From germline, CDR1 is MGHDK and CDR2 SYGVNS. V was shortened by 4 bases and J by 5 bases, with 6 bases between the two germline ends. The CDR3 runs 11 residues.

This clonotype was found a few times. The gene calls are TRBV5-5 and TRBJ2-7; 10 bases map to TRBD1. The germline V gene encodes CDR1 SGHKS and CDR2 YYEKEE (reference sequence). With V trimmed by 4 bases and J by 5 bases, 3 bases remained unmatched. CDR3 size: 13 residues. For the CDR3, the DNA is TGTGCCAGCAGCAAGGGGACAGGGGACGAGCAGTACTTC. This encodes CASSKGTGDEQYF.